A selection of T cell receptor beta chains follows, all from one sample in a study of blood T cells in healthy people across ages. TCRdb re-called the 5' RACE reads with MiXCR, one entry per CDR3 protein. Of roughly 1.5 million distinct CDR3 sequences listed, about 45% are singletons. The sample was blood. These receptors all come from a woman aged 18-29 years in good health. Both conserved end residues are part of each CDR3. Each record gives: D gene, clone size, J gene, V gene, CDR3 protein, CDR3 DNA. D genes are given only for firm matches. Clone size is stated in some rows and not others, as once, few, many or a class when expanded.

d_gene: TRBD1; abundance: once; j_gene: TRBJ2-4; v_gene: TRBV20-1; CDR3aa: CSARNRDRSNNEQYF; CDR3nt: TGCAGTGCTAGGAACCGGGACAGGTCGAACAATGAGCAGTACTTC
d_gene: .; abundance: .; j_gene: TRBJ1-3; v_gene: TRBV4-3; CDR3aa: CASSQVRGGSGNTIYF; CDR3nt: TGCGCCAGCAGCCAAGTAAGAGGGGGATCTGGAAACACCATATATTTT
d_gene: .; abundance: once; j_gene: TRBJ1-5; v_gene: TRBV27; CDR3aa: CASGRMGAAQPQHF; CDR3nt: TGTGCCAGCGGGCGAATGGGGGCCGCGCAGCCCCAGCATTTT
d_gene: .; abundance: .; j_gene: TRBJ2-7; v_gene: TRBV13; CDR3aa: CASSLGGGGFYEQYF; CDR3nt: TGTGCCAGCAGCTTAGGGGGGGGCGGCTTTTACGAGCAGTACTTC
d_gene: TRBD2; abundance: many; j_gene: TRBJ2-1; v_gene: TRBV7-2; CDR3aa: CASSFERGGYNEQFF; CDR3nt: TGTGCCAGCAGCTTCGAGCGGGGGGGGTACAATGAGCAGTTCTTC
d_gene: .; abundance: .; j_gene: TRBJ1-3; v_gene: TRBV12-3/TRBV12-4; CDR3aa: CASSLWEKRAAGNTIYF; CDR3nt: TGTGCCAGCAGTTTATGGGAGAAGAGAGCAGCTGGAAACACCATATATTTT
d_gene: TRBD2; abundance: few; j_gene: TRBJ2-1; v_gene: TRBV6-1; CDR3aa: CASSESGEYFEQFF; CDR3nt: TGTGCCAGCAGTGAAAGCGGGGAGTACTTTGAGCAGTTCTTC
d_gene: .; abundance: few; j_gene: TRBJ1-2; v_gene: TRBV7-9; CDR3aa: CASSLASAPSNYGYTF; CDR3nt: TGTGCCAGCAGCTTAGCGTCTGCTCCTTCTAACTATGGCTACACCTTC
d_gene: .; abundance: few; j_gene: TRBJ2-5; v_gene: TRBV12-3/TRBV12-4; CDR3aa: CASSFNVETQYF; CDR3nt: TGTGCCAGCAGTTTTAACGTTGAGACCCAGTACTTC
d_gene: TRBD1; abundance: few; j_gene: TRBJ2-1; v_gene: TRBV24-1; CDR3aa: CATTDRGSNEQFF; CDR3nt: TGTGCCACCACGGACAGGGGAAGCAATGAGCAGTTCTTC
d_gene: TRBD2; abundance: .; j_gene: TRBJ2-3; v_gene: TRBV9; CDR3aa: CASSVVVAGGFTDTQYF; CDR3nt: TGTGCCAGCAGCGTAGTTGTAGCGGGGGGATTCACAGATACGCAGTATTTT
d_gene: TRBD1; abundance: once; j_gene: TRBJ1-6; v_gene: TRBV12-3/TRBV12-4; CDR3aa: CATLQQGAIRLLHF; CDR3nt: TGTGCCACCTTGCAACAGGGGGCGATTCGTCTCCTCCACTTT
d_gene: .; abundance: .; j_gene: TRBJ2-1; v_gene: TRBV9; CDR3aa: CASGVGAGQHNEQFF; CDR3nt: TGTGCCAGCGGCGTAGGCGCGGGACAGCACAATGAGCAGTTCTTC
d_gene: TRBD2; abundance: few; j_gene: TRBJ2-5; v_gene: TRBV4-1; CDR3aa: CASSQGLAGVIGQETQYF; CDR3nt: TGCGCCAGCAGCCAAGGACTAGCGGGAGTTATTGGCCAAGAGACCCAGTACTTC
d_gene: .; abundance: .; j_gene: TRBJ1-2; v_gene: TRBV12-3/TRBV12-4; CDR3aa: CASSPVGSIGYTF; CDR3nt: TGTGCCAGCAGTCCCGTGGGCTCTATTGGCTACACCTTC
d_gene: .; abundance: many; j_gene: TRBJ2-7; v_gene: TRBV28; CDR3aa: CASTDRFYEQYF; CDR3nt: TGTGCCAGCACTGACAGATTCTACGAGCAGTACTTC
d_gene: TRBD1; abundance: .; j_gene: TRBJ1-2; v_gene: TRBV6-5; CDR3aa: CASSYPGDRANYGYTF; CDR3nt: TGTGCCAGCAGTTACCCGGGGGACAGAGCTAACTATGGCTACACCTTC
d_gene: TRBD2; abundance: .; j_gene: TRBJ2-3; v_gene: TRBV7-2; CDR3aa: CASSLVAGGRVTDTQYF; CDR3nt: TGTGCCAGCAGCTTAGTGGCTGGCGGGAGAGTCACAGATACGCAGTATTTT
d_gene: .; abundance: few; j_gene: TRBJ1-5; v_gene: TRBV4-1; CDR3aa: CASSQDRRSNQPQHF; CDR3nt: TGCGCCAGCAGCCAAGACAGGAGGAGCAATCAGCCCCAGCATTTT
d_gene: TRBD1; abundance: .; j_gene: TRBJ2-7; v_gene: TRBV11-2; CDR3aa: CASSLDPFDREFNEQYF; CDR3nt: TGTGCCAGCAGCTTAGATCCCTTTGACAGGGAATTTAACGAGCAGTACTTC